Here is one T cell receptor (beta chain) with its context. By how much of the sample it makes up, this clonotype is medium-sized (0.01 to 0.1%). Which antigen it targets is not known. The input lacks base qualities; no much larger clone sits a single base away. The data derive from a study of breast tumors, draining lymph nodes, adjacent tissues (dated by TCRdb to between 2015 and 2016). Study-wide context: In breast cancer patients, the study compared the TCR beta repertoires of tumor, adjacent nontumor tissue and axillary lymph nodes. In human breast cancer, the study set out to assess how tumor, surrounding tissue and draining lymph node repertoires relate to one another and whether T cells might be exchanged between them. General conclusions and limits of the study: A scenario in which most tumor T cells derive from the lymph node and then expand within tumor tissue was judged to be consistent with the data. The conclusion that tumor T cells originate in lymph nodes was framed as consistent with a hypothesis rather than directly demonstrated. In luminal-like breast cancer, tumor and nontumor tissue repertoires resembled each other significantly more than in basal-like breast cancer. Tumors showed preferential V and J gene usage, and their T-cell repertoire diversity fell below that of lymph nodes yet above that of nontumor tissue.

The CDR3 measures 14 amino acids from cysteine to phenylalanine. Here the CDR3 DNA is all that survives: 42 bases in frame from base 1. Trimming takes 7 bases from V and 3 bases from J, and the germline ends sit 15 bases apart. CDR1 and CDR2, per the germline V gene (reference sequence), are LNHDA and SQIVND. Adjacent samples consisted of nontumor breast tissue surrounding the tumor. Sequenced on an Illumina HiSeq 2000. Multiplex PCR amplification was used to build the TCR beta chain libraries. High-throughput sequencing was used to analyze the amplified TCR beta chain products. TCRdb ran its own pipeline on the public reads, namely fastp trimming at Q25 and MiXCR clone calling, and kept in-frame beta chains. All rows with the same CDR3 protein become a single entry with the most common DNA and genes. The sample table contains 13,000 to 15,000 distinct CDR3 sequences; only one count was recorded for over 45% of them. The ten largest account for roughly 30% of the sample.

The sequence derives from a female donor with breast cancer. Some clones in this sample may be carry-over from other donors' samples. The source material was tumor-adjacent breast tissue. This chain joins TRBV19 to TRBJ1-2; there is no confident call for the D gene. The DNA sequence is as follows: TGTGCCAGTATTAACAGCCGTCACGACTATGGCTACACCTTC. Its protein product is CASINSRHDYGYTF.